Shown below are 28 T cell receptor beta chains from a single sample sequenced in a study of blood T cell repertoires in COVID-19. The protocol was immunoSEQ multiplex PCR, while the TCRdb copy is restricted to in-frame clones and leaves out a portion. The sample comprises about 69,000 clones, around 77% of which are singletons, and more than 15% rests with the top ten. Material for sequencing was peripheral blood. The receptors shown here come from a man aged 55 to 70 with acute or convalescent COVID-19.

The chain has TRBV30 and TRBJ1-1, with TRBD1 matching over 8 bases. V trimming: 4 bases; J trimming: 4 bases; junction bases outside the gene matches: 11. This CDR3 is 15 amino acids long. Germline CDR1 GTSNPN, CDR2 SVGIG (reference sequence). The chain's CDR3 is CAWTRGRGGSTEAFF. The CDR3 bases are TGTGCCTGGACCAGGGGGCGAGGTGGTAGCACTGAAGCTTTCTTT.

J is TRBJ1-6 and V is TRBV14; the match to TRBD1 covers 7 bases. The CDR3 spans 16 residues. V lost 1 base and J lost 17; bases outside the gene matches: 17. Germline loops: CDR1 SGHDN, CDR2 FVKESK. CDR3 sequence: CASSQADTGAIGLFHF. CDR3 sequence (DNA): TGTGCCAGCAGCCAAGCCGACACAGGGGCGATTGGGTTGTTCCACTTT.

The chain couples TRBV6-5 to TRBJ1-1; 10 positions match TRBD1. V trimming: 6 bases; J trimming: 4 bases; junction bases outside the gene matches: 2. Germline loops: CDR1 MNHEY, CDR2 SVGAGI. CDR3 length: 13 amino acids. As DNA, the CDR3 is TGTGCCAGCAGGGACAGGGGGAGCACTGAAGCTTTCTTT. It encodes CASRDRGSTEAFF.

V is TRBV19 and J is TRBJ2-5; TRBD1 might be the D (5 bases). The V gene lost 3 bases and the J gene lost 5 bases, with 13 bases spanning the gap. Germline-derived CDR1 and CDR2 are LNHDA and SQIVND (reference sequence). The CDR3 is made up of 14 amino acids. The CDR3 spells CASSILGRAETQYF. As DNA, the CDR3 is TGTGCCAGTAGTATTCTAGGCAGGGCGGAGACCCAGTACTTC.

The V and J genes are TRBV4-2 and TRBJ1-5; D is perhaps TRBD1 (6 bases). There are 16 residues in the CDR3. The germline V gene has CDR1 LGHNA and CDR2 YNFKEQ. Trimming shortened V by 1 base and J by 6 bases, and 16 bases separated the two germline ends. The CDR3 loop is CASSQGTGRDFQPQHF. As DNA, the CDR3 is TGTGCCAGCAGCCAAGGAACAGGGAGAGATTTTCAGCCCCAGCATTTT.

The V gene is TRBV3-1 (or the pseudogene TRBV3-2), the J gene TRBJ1-1; D unclear. The germline gives CDR1 LGHDT, CDR2 YNNKEL (reference sequence). V dropped 3 bases and J dropped 0 bases, with 8 bases sitting between them. There are 14 residues in the CDR3. The CDR3 is CASSQLRMNTEAFF. CDR3 DNA sequence: TGTGCCAGCAGCCAGTTGCGAATGAACACTGAAGCTTTCTTT.

The chain couples TRBV20-1 to TRBJ1-2; the match to TRBD1 covers 7 bases. J was trimmed by 4 bases and V by 3 bases; bases with no gene match: 5. The CDR3 has 13 residues. Germline V gives CDR1 DFQATT, CDR2 SNEGSKA (reference sequence). CDR3 sequence: CSASRQGIYGYTF. The CDR3, as DNA: TGCAGTGCTAGTCGACAGGGAATCTATGGCTACACCTTC.

This chain connects TRBV7-8 to TRBJ1-6; TRBD1 matches at 8 bases. Trimming took 1 base from V and 9 from J; bases not matched to a gene: 5. This CDR3 is 15 amino acids long. Germline V gene sequence: CDR1 SGHVS, CDR2 FQNEAQ. The CDR3, as DNA: TGTGCCAGCAGCTTAGGGGACAGGAAAGGTTCACCCCTCCACTTT. Amino acids: CASSLGDRKGSPLHF. Filled out from reference TRBV7-8 and TRBJ1-6, the complete variable domain reads GAGVSQSPRYKVAKRGQDVALRCDPISGHVSLFWYQQALGQGPEFLTYFQNEAQLDKSGLPSDRFFAERPEGSVSTLKIQRTQQEDSAVYLCASSLGDRKGSPLHFGNGTRLTVT.

The J gene is TRBJ1-6, the V gene TRBV12-3 or TRBV12-4; no firm D call. The CDR3 runs 11 residues. V gave up 6 bases and J gave up 7 bases, with 4 bases separating them. The CDR3 DNA reads TGTGCCAGCAGCCAGAATTCACCCCTCCACTTT. Translation gives CASSQNSPLHF.

The genes are TRBV6-5 and TRBJ2-5; a possible D gene is TRBD1 (5 bases). The CDR3 has 15 amino acids. Trimming removed 6 bases at V and 4 bases at J, with 18 bases between. Germline V CDR1 and CDR2: MNHEY, SVGAGI. The CDR3 here is CASRPSLGQRETQYF. CDR3 coding DNA: TGTGCCAGCAGACCATCCCTGGGGCAGCGAGAGACCCAGTACTTC.

J is TRBJ2-7 and V is TRBV7-2, with TRBD1 as a possible D gene (5 bases). CDR3 length: 14 amino acids. CDR1 is SGHTA, CDR2 FQGNSA, per germline. Trimming took 4 bases from V and 7 from J, leaving 17 bases between them. CDR3 sequence (DNA): TGTGCCAGCAGCTCATTAGGCAGGGTTAGGGAGCAGTACTTC. Protein sequence: CASSSLGRVREQYF.

This chain joins TRBV15 and TRBJ1-1; D possibly corresponds to TRBD1 (5 bases). The CDR3 runs to 15 residues. Trimming stripped 0 bases from V and 0 bases from J, with 8 bases between. The germline V gene encodes CDR1 LNHNV and CDR2 YYDKDF (reference sequence). The DNA for the CDR3 is TGTGCCACCAGCAGAGAACAGGCTATGAACACTGAAGCTTTCTTT. It encodes CATSREQAMNTEAFF.

The chain links TRBV7-9 to TRBJ1-2; D ambiguous. From germline, CDR1 is SEHNR and CDR2 FQNEAQ (reference sequence). This CDR3 has 14 amino acids. V was pared by 2 bases and J by 4 bases, with 11 bases between. The CDR3 loop reads CASSLRPAGYGYTF. CDR3 nucleotide sequence: TGTGCCAGCAGCTTACGACCAGCGGGCTATGGCTACACCTTC.

This clone occurred a few times. The V call is TRBV4-1, the J call TRBJ1-5, with TRBD1 as a possible D gene (5 bases). Germline V gene data show CDR1 as MGHRA and CDR2 as YSYEKL. The CDR3 length is 15 residues. With 4 bases removed from V and 4 bases from J, the gap between germline ends came to 14 bases. CDR3 sequence: CASSLGGGENQPQHF. The CDR3 nucleotides are TGCGCCAGCAGCCTCGGCGGGGGGGAGAATCAGCCCCAGCATTTT.

The V gene is TRBV4-1, the J gene TRBJ1-2; 9 nucleotides agree with TRBD1. From germline, CDR1 is MGHRA and CDR2 YSYEKL. V shed 4 bases and J 3 bases; nucleotides not matched to a gene: 3. The CDR3 consists of 14 residues. In nucleotides, the CDR3 is TGCGCCAGCAGCCGACGGGACAGGGACTATGGCTACACCTTC. As protein: CASSRRDRDYGYTF.

The genes are TRBV9 and TRBJ1-5; D unresolved. There are 12 residues in the CDR3. Germline CDR1 SGDLS, CDR2 YYNGEE. V was trimmed by 9 bases and J by 0 bases, leaving 7 bases between them. The chain's CDR3 is CANYPSNQPQHF. The CDR3 coding sequence is TGTGCCAACTATCCTAGCAATCAGCCCCAGCATTTT.

The chain joins TRBV6-5 to TRBJ2-3; 7 nucleotides align to TRBD1. V was clipped by 6 bases and J by 0 bases; unmatched bases: 6. CDR1 is MNHEY, CDR2 SVGAGI, per germline. There are 15 residues in the CDR3. The CDR3 is CASRRGPTSTDTQYF. The CDR3 DNA is TGTGCCAGCAGGAGGGGGCCTACTAGCACAGATACGCAGTATTTT.

V is TRBV5-1 and J is TRBJ1-2; no firm D call. Germline CDR1 and CDR2: SGHRS and YFSETQ. Trimming took off 0 bases at V and 2 bases at J, with 5 bases between the two ends. The CDR3 extends over 13 amino acids. CDR3 sequence (DNA): TGCGCCAGCAGCTTGGAACAGAACTATGGCTACACCTTC. Translation: CASSLEQNYGYTF.

The rearrangement links TRBV2 to TRBJ2-7, with TRBD1 matching 7 bases. Unmatched junction bases numbered 4, after V lost 5 bases and J lost 6 bases. CDR3 length: 12 residues. Germline CDR1 and CDR2: SNHLY and FYNNEI. The CDR3 spells CASSNRGGEQYF. CDR3 DNA: TGTGCCAGCAGTAACAGGGGCGGCGAGCAGTACTTC.

This sequence joins TRBV2 and TRBJ1-2; 7 bases match TRBD1. The CDR3 totals 13 residues. V lost 7 bases to trimming and J lost 2 bases; unmatched junction nucleotides: 4. The germline CDR1 and CDR2 sequences are SNHLY and FYNNEI. The CDR3, as DNA: TGTGCCAGCACCGGACAGGAGAACTATGGCTACACCTTC. Its protein is CASTGQENYGYTF.

The chain carries TRBV19 and TRBJ1-3, with 9 bases aligning to TRBD1. With V trimmed by 4 bases and J by 2 bases, 6 bases remained unmatched. Germline CDR1 reads LNHDA; CDR2 reads SQIVND (reference sequence). This CDR3 comprises 16 residues. CDR3: CASSKTGTGTGNTIYF. CDR3 nucleotide sequence: TGTGCCAGTAGTAAAACCGGGACAGGGACTGGAAACACCATATATTTT.

The V call is TRBV13, the J call TRBJ2-4; TRBD1 matches 8 bases. The CDR3 loop spans 15 amino acids. V lost 2 bases to trimming and J lost 7 bases; unmatched junction nucleotides: 7. Germline CDR1 and CDR2: PRHDT and FYEKMQ (reference sequence). The CDR3 DNA reads as TGTGCCAGCAGCTTACAGGACAGGGTGATGAACATTCAGTACTTC. Translated: CASSLQDRVMNIQYF.

The chain joins TRBV7-2 to TRBJ1-6; 8 nucleotides agree with TRBD1. Germline loops: CDR1 SGHTA, CDR2 FQGNSA. CDR3 length: 14 residues. With 6 bases clipped from V and 8 bases from J, the junction kept 6 bases outside the gene matches. CDR3 amino acids: CASRRDRPYSPLHF. The DNA of the CDR3 is TGTGCCAGCAGACGGGACAGGCCGTATTCACCCCTCCACTTT. Together with reference TRBV7-2 and TRBJ1-6, the CDR3 gives the full variable domain: GAGVSQSPSNKVTEKGKDVELRCDPISGHTALYWYRQSLGQGLEFLIYFQGNSAPDKSGLPSDRFSAERTGGSVSTLTIQRTQQEDSAVYLCASRRDRPYSPLHFGNGTRLTVT.

In its sample, this clone was seen many times. The chain carries TRBV3-1 (or the pseudogene TRBV3-2) and TRBJ1-2; a possible D gene is TRBD1 (6 bases). V was shortened by 6 bases and J by 6 bases, with 11 bases between the two germline ends. This CDR3 is built from 12 residues. The germline V gene has CDR1 LGHDT and CDR2 YNNKEL (reference sequence). CDR3 DNA sequence: TGTGCCAGCAGTCCGAACAGGGATGGCTACACCTTC. It codes for CASSPNRDGYTF.

V is TRBV6-6 and J is TRBJ1-4; 10 bases align to TRBD1. With V trimmed by 11 bases and J by 2 bases, 5 bases remained unmatched. This CDR3 region has 14 residues. Germline loops: CDR1 MNHNY, CDR2 SVGAGI (reference sequence). The CDR3 DNA reads as TGTGCCGCCAGGACAGGGGGGACTAATGAAAAACTGTTTTTT. Amino acids: CAARTGGTNEKLFF.

V is TRBV6-6 and J is TRBJ1-5; weak D call: TRBD1 (6 bases). In germline, CDR1 is MNHNY, CDR2 SVGAGI (reference sequence). The CDR3 contains 16 residues. V lost 2 bases and J lost 1, with 12 bases in between. The CDR3 nucleotides are TGTGCCAGCAGTTACCCACAGGGAGGGAGCAATCAGCCCCAGCATTTT. This encodes CASSYPQGGSNQPQHF.

This clone turned up a few times. The V and J genes are TRBV9 and TRBJ2-2, with no clear D. The V end was cut by 0 bases, the J end by 6 bases, with 3 bases between. The CDR3 has 12 residues. Germline V gene lookup returns CDR1 SGDLS and CDR2 YYNGEE. CDR3 nucleotide sequence: TGTGCCAGCAGCGTAGCTCCCGGGGAGCTGTTTTTT. Protein sequence: CASSVAPGELFF.

This clone was seen a few times. This chain links TRBV6-2 or TRBV6-3 with TRBJ2-7; D is unclear. CDR3 length equals 12 residues. Germline V gene sequence: CDR1 MNHEY, CDR2 SVGEGT. Trimming left V 0 bases short and J 7 bases short, with 7 bases between. CDR3 coding DNA: TGTGCCAGCAGTTACTCGGTCGGTGAGCAGTACTTC. Translation gives CASSYSVGEQYF.